These T cell receptor beta chains were read from a single sample in a study of T cells in localized non-small cell lung cancer. TCRdb's copy holds only in-frame clones and misses some; the assay was immunoSEQ multiplex PCR. The repertoire holds more than 1,000 clones, with less than 25% as singletons. The sequencing here drew on normal lung tissue next to the tumor, taken before any cancer treatment. These receptors were collected from a female donor at least 60 years old with stage I squamous cell lung carcinoma. CDR3s include the opening cysteine and the closing phenylalanine or tryptophan. D genes are given only for firm matches. Only some rows state a clone size, as once, few, many or a class for expanded clones.

>TRBD2|TRBV6-8|few|TRBJ2-1
CASSLSGSSNNEQFF
TGTGCCAGCAGTCTTAGCGGGAGTAGTAACAATGAGCAGTTCTTC
>NA|TRBV6-8|NA|TRBJ1-5
CASRGGSAPTTRLWRNQPQHF
TGTGCCAGCAGGGGGGGGTCGGCTCCCACTACACGGCTTTGGCGCAATCAGCCCCAGCATTTT
>NA|TRBV11-3|NA|TRBJ2-1
CASSLGTARNNEQFF
TGTGCCAGCAGCTTGGGGACCGCGAGGAACAATGAGCAGTTCTTC
>NA|TRBV5-1|few|TRBJ1-1
CASSSQTGTPGSGTEAFF
TGCGCCAGCAGCTCGCAAACCGGGACTCCTGGGTCAGGCACTGAAGCTTTCTTT
>NA|TRBV6-8|NA|TRBJ2-5
CASRGLQGETQYF
TGTGCCAGCCGAGGACTTCAAGGGGAGACCCAGTACTTC
>NA|TRBV11-3|medium-sized|TRBJ1-3
CASSPSAYSGNTIYF
TGTGCCAGCAGCCCCAGCGCCTACTCTGGAAACACCATATATTTT
>TRBD2|TRBV9|few|TRBJ2-1
CASSLGGLAGPSSYNEQFF
TGTGCCAGCAGCTTAGGTGGACTAGCGGGACCCTCTTCCTACAATGAGCAGTTCTTC
>NA|TRBV5-1|NA|TRBJ2-3
CASSRIDQYPSTDTQYF
TGCGCCAGCAGCCGAATTGACCAATACCCTAGCACAGATACGCAGTATTTT
>NA|TRBV1|medium-sized|TRBJ2-3
CASSLTDRDTDTQYF
TGCGCCAGCAGCCTGACGGACAGGGACACAGATACGCAGTATTTT
>NA|TRBV9|few|TRBJ2-5
CASSVGSRGIGQTQYF
TGTGCCAGCAGCGTAGGATCTAGGGGAATAGGCCAGACCCAGTACTTC
>TRBD1|TRBV28|NA|TRBJ2-2
CASSATDRDSGELFF
TGTGCCAGCAGTGCCACGGACAGGGATTCCGGGGAGCTGTTTTTT
>TRBD2|TRBV11-3|medium-sized|TRBJ2-5
CASSWGGRNQETQYF
TGTGCCAGCAGCTGGGGAGGGAGGAACCAAGAGACCCAGTACTTC
>TRBD2|TRBV5-1|few|TRBJ2-1
CASSQDRTSGMFYEQFF
TGCGCCAGCAGCCAAGATAGGACTAGCGGGATGTTTTATGAGCAGTTCTTC
>NA|TRBV11-3|medium-sized|TRBJ2-3
CASSLSTEGDTQYF
TGTGCCAGCAGCTTATCAACAGAAGGAGATACGCAGTATTTT
>TRBD1|TRBV11-3|few|TRBJ2-7
CASTRQGSSSYEQYF
TGTGCCAGCACACGACAGGGGTCCTCTTCCTACGAGCAGTACTTC
>TRBD2|TRBV6-8|medium-sized|TRBJ2-1
CASSALAGRFGEQFF
TGTGCCAGCAGTGCTCTAGCGGGGAGGTTTGGTGAGCAGTTCTTC
>TRBD2|TRBV11-3|NA|TRBJ2-7
CASSLAGEGYEQYF
TGTGCCAGCTCCCTAGCGGGAGAGGGCTACGAGCAGTACTTC
>NA|TRBV29-1|NA|TRBJ2-7
CSVRGSGGYEQYF
TGCAGCGTTCGGGGAAGCGGTGGGTACGAGCAGTACTTC
>NA|TRBV14|NA|TRBJ2-3
CASSQFRTDTQYF
TGTGCCAGCAGCCAGTTTCGCACAGATACGCAGTATTTT
>NA|TRBV11-3|NA|TRBJ2-1
CASSLERSDNEQFF
TGTGCTAGCAGCTTAGAAAGGTCCGACAATGAGCAGTTCTTC
>NA|TRBV11-3|medium-sized|TRBJ1-5
CASSPGPHNQPQHF
TGTGCCAGCAGCCCCGGGCCCCACAATCAGCCCCAGCATTTT
>TRBD1|TRBV9|few|TRBJ1-1
CASKWDRGANTEAFF
TGTGCCAGCAAATGGGACAGGGGCGCTAACACTGAAGCTTTCTTT
>NA|TRBV29-1|NA|TRBJ1-1
CSVPTGGYTEAFF
TGCAGCGTCCCGACGGGGGGCTACACTGAAGCTTTCTTT
>TRBD1|TRBV6-8|medium-sized|TRBJ1-5
CASRDRRVYSNQPQHF
TGTGCCAGCCGGGACAGGAGGGTGTATAGCAATCAGCCCCAGCATTTT
>TRBD2|TRBV11-3|medium-sized|TRBJ2-5
CASTRGLAEETQYF
TGTGCCAGCACTAGGGGACTAGCAGAAGAGACCCAGTACTTC
>NA|TRBV6-8|medium-sized|TRBJ2-2
CASNRASNTGELFF
TGTGCCAGCAACAGAGCCTCGAACACCGGGGAGCTGTTTTTT
>NA|TRBV5-1|NA|TRBJ2-2
CASSRMTDSPYPGELFF
TGCGCCAGCAGCCGTATGACGGACTCTCCTTATCCCGGGGAGCTGTTTTTT
>TRBD2|TRBV10-3|NA|TRBJ2-3
CAISEVSGISTDTQYF
TGTGCCATCAGTGAGGTCAGCGGGATTAGCACAGATACGCAGTATTTT
>NA|TRBV11-3|medium-sized|TRBJ2-7
CASSPDGASYEQYF
TGTGCCAGCAGCCCTGACGGCGCCTCCTACGAGCAGTACTTC
>TRBD1|TRBV6-8|NA|TRBJ2-1
CASSTGQLSYNEQFF
TGTGCCAGCAGTACGGGACAGCTTTCCTACAATGAGCAGTTCTTC
>NA|TRBV1|few|TRBJ1-2
CASSQDTRTWGYTF
TGCGCCAGCAGCCAAGATACCCGGACTTGGGGCTACACCTTC
>TRBD1|TRBV11-3|NA|TRBJ2-6
CASVPGQGATGANVLTF
TGTGCCAGCGTACCGGGACAGGGGGCTACCGGGGCCAACGTCCTGACTTTC
>TRBD1|TRBV19|NA|TRBJ2-2
CASRTTGGWTGELFF
TGTGCCAGTAGAACTACAGGGGGTTGGACCGGGGAGCTGTTTTTT
>NA|TRBV28|few|TRBJ2-7
CASSSGLVFRQYF
TGTGCCAGCAGTTCCGGGCTGGTTTTCCGGCAGTACTTC
>NA|TRBV11-3|NA|TRBJ2-1
CASSLDAALYNEQFF
TGTGCCAGCAGCTTGGATGCGGCCCTCTACAATGAGCAGTTCTTC
>NA|TRBV23-1|few|TRBJ2-3
CASSQATRDTDTQYF
TGCGCCAGCAGCCAAGCGACTAGAGATACAGATACGCAGTATTTT
>TRBD2|TRBV11-3|NA|TRBJ2-2
CASSSGTSGITGELFF
TGTGCCAGCAGCTCCGGGACTAGCGGGATAACAGGGGAGCTGTTTTTT
>TRBD1|TRBV9|few|TRBJ2-7
CASSGQGAYEQYF
TGTGCCAGCAGCGGACAGGGTGCCTACGAGCAGTACTTC
>NA|TRBV6-8|NA|TRBJ2-7
CASSYDGSYEQYF
TGTGCCAGCAGTTACGACGGCTCCTACGAGCAGTACTTC
>NA|TRBV11-3|NA|TRBJ1-1
CASSLQQPYTEAFF
TGTGCTAGCAGCCTTCAGCAACCGTACACTGAAGCTTTCTTT
>NA|TRBV6-8|NA|TRBJ2-3
CASSYVRVTDTQYF
TGTGCCAGCAGTTACGTGCGGGTCACAGATACGCAGTATTTT
>TRBD2|TRBV19|NA|TRBJ2-7
CATTETSGKTYEQYF
TGTGCCACTACCGAGACTAGCGGGAAAACCTACGAGCAGTACTTC
>NA|TRBV10-1|NA|TRBJ2-1
CASSLRGSPSREQFF
TGCGCCAGCAGTCTTCGGGGCTCTCCCAGTAGGGAGCAGTTCTTC
>NA|TRBV18|NA|TRBJ2-3
CASSTGLESDTQYF
TGTGCCAGCTCAACGGGACTCGAGTCAGATACGCAGTATTTT
>NA|TRBV11-3|large|TRBJ1-4
CASSAESGANEKLFF
TGTGCCAGCAGCGCCGAAAGCGGAGCTAATGAAAAACTGTTTTTT
>NA|TRBV9|medium-sized|TRBJ2-3
CASSVAGTGADTQYF
TGTGCCAGCAGCGTAGCGGGAACGGGGGCAGATACGCAGTATTTT
>TRBD1|TRBV19|NA|TRBJ2-1
CASSRGQSYNEQFF
TGTGCCAGTAGTAGGGGACAGTCCTACAATGAGCAGTTCTTC
>NA|TRBV9|NA|TRBJ1-1
CASMGGGINPEAFF
TGTGCCAGCATGGGAGGTGGGATAAATCCTGAAGCTTTCTTT
>NA|TRBV11-3|few|TRBJ2-3
CASSLDLNLGQNTDTQYF
TGTGCCAGCAGCTTGGACTTAAACTTAGGACAGAACACAGATACGCAGTATTTT
>NA|TRBV6-8|few|TRBJ1-1
CASRGKGLNTEAFF
TGTGCCAGCCGAGGTAAGGGTTTGAACACTGAAGCTTTCTTT